The T cell receptor beta chain under discussion was sequenced for a study of control samples from healthy donors and cancer patients. Produced via immunoSEQ multiplex PCR; TCRdb's table is partial and in-frame only. Seen here are about 130,000 clones, over 75% observed once, and the top ten hold roughly 3.1%. Trimming shortened V by 0 bases and J by 1 base, and 7 bases separated the two germline ends. In germline, CDR1 is MNHEY, CDR2 SVGAGI. This CDR3 has 14 amino acids. This sequence originates from a man between 45 and 60 years old in good health. The V call is TRBV6-5, the J call TRBJ2-7; D uncertain. The specimen was blood. CDR3 loop: CASSYSDQSYEQYF. The CDR3 DNA sequence: TGTGCCAGCAGTTACTCGGACCAGTCCTACGAGCAGTACTTC.